Below are 14 T cell receptor beta chains sequenced from a single sample in a study of T cells after yellow fever vaccination (dated by TCRdb to 2018 to 2020). The intended sense of this specimen's treatment or condition label: live attenuated yellow fever vaccine strain. To prepare the library, 5' RACE was applied. Instrument used: Illumina NovaSeq 6000. The raw public reads went through TCRdb reprocessing: fastp at Q25, MiXCR clone calling, in-frame beta chains kept. Rows merge per CDR3 protein into single entries with the most common DNA and genes. The sample data list 150,000 to 200,000 distinct CDR3 sequences, and about a tenth of these were observed just once. The ten largest make up around 33% of the sample. The specimen was CD8+ T cells sorted from PBMCs, collected 45 days after the yellow fever booster vaccination. The receptor source for this set is a man aged 18 to 29 who received the YFV17D yellow fever vaccine.

The V gene is TRBV5-6, the J gene TRBJ2-7; TRBD1 is a possible D gene (6 bases). The V gene lost 6 bases and the J gene lost 1 base, with 11 bases spanning the gap. The CDR3 runs 13 residues. The V gene's germline CDR1 is SGHDT and CDR2 YYEEEE. The CDR3 spells CASTRTASYEQYF. In DNA form, the CDR3 reads TGTGCCAGCACTCGGACAGCTTCCTACGAGCAGTACTTC.

V usage is TRBV5-1 and J usage is TRBJ1-2; TRBD1 aligns across 8 bases. The CDR3 has 15 residues. V lost 6 bases to trimming and J lost 2 bases; unmatched junction nucleotides: 9. CDR1 is SGHRS, CDR2 YFSETQ, per germline. The CDR3 DNA reads as TGCGCCAGCACCATGACAGGGGAGGTGAACTATGGCTACACCTTC. Protein: CASTMTGEVNYGYTF.

The CDR3 region has the DNA TGCGCCAGCAGCCAGAAGGGAGGGGCAGGGTACGAGCAGTACTTC. Its protein is CASSQKGGAGYEQYF. This rearrangement joins TRBV4-1 to TRBJ2-7, with 7 bases aligning to TRBD2. J gave up 4 bases and V 3 bases, and 9 bases lay outside the gene matches. CDR3 length equals 15 residues. Looked up from germline, CDR1 is MGHRA and CDR2 is YSYEKL.

This clonotype came up many times. This chain joins TRBV12-3 or TRBV12-4 and TRBJ2-2; weak D call: TRBD2 (6 bases). V lost 8 bases, J lost 4 bases, and 14 bases lay in between. The CDR3 runs to 14 residues. The chain's CDR3 is CASLAGFVTGELFF. CDR3 DNA sequence: TGTGCCAGCTTGGCGGGGTTTGTCACCGGGGAGCTGTTTTTT.

The table lists this clonotype with a few counts. The chain has TRBV6-2 or TRBV6-3 and TRBJ2-1; D is undetermined. Germline assignment: CDR1 MNHEY and CDR2 SVGEGT. CDR3 length equals 12 residues. The V gene lost 10 bases and the J gene lost 5 bases, with 12 bases spanning the gap. The CDR3 is CATSPGHNEQFF. The DNA of the CDR3 is TGTGCCACCAGCCCGGGCCACAATGAGCAGTTCTTC.

The chain couples TRBV24-1 to TRBJ2-3, with 10 nucleotides matching TRBD1. Germline-derived CDR1 and CDR2 are KGHDR and SFDVKD. This CDR3 is built from 15 residues. J lost 6 bases, V lost 5 bases, and 7 bases had no gene match. The DNA for the CDR3 is TGTGCCACCAGTGCCCTCGACAGGGGGCTGGATACGCAGTATTTT. Protein product: CATSALDRGLDTQYF.

In its sample, this clonotype was seen a few times. CDR3 region: CASGLVEGQEVVEPQHF. The CDR3 DNA follows: TGTGCTAGTGGTTTGGTAGAAGGGCAGGAGGTTGTGGAGCCCCAGCATTTT. The chain has TRBV12-5 and TRBJ1-5, with D unresolved. Germline CDR1 is LGHNT and CDR2 is FRNRAP. V dropped 0 bases and J dropped 8 bases, with 20 bases sitting between them. The CDR3 is 17 residues long.

This clonotype was observed many times. V gene TRBV27 combines with J gene TRBJ2-2; no clear D gene. With 1 base removed from V and 5 bases from J, the gap between germline ends came to 2 bases. This CDR3 is 12 amino acids long. Germline loops: CDR1 MNHEY, CDR2 SMNVEV (reference sequence). The CDR3 DNA follows: TGTGCCAGCAGTTTATTGACCGGGGAGCTGTTTTTT. The encoded protein is CASSLLTGELFF.

The CDR3 DNA reads TGCGCCAGCAGTGAGTTACTAGAGCTAGGGACCCAGTACTTC. Its protein product is CASSELLELGTQYF. The genes are TRBV10-2 and TRBJ2-5; maybe TRBD2 (5 bases). CDR1 and CDR2 from the germline V gene are WSHSY and SAAADI. Between the trimmed V and J ends, which lost 1 base and 7 bases, there was a span of 13 bases. This CDR3 comprises 14 residues.

This clonotype was seen more than once but under ten times. This rearrangement joins TRBV7-9 to TRBJ2-1; D remains unclear. The CDR3 is 11 amino acids. Trimming removed 5 bases at V and 8 bases at J, with 7 bases between. Germline lookup yields CDR1 SEHNR and CDR2 FQNEAQ (reference sequence). The CDR3 DNA is TGTGCCAGCAGCAACCCTGATGAGCAGTTCTTC. Encoded protein: CASSNPDEQFF.

The V and J genes are TRBV11-2 and TRBJ1-1; TRBD1 agrees at 11 bases. This CDR3 contains 16 residues. Germline values: CDR1 SGHAT, CDR2 FQNNGV. With V trimmed by 4 bases and J by 5 bases, 9 bases remained unmatched. The CDR3, as DNA: TGTGCCAGCAGCTCTGGACAGGGGGCTAGGAGGACTGAAGCTTTCTTT. Its protein product is CASSSGQGARRTEAFF.

The sample holds many counts of this clonotype. This chain joins TRBV6-2 or TRBV6-3 and TRBJ2-1, with 8 bases matching TRBD2. Germline loops: CDR1 MNHEY, CDR2 SVGEGT. The CDR3 length is 15 residues. V dropped 8 bases and J dropped 2; count of bases not matched to a gene: 8. The CDR3 bases are TGTGCCAGCGCTCCGAACGGGGGGGCCTACAATGAGCAGTTCTTC. It codes for CASAPNGGAYNEQFF.

The chain links TRBV5-1 to TRBJ2-4; D possibly corresponds to TRBD2 (5 bases). The V gene's germline CDR1 is SGHRS and CDR2 YFSETQ. The CDR3 has 18 amino acids. The V end was cut by 2 bases, the J end by 3 bases, with 21 bases between. The CDR3 DNA reads TGCGCCAGCAGCTTCGATTCCCAAGCGGCAAGACTCAAAAACATTCAGTACTTC. Amino acid sequence: CASSFDSQAARLKNIQYF.

The CDR3 nucleotides are TGCGCCAGCAGCCAAGTTTTCAGCGAACCCCTCCACTTT. It specifies CASSQVFSEPLHF. The chain carries TRBV4-1 and TRBJ1-6; D gene uncertain. The CDR3 loop spans 13 amino acids. V was cut by 1 base and J by 12 bases, with 10 bases left in between. Per the germline V gene, CDR1 is MGHRA and CDR2 is YSYEKL.